The T cell receptor beta chain under discussion was sequenced for a study of identical twins. Overall study findings and caveats: Twins' surplus sharing was weaker for beta out-of-frame sequences.

Germline V gene sequence: CDR1 DFQATT, CDR2 SNEGSKA (reference sequence). The V end lost 0 bases, the J end lost 0 bases, and 15 bases lay between the germline ends. This CDR3 has 17 amino acids. MiXCR, run by TCRdb on the 5' RACE reads, gives a single entry per CDR3 protein. The sample shows hundreds of thousands of distinct CDR3 sequences, 8.5% to 9% of them seen only once. Details on this clonotype: Antigen specificity is unknown.

Healthy Caucasians provided all donations. These data were likewise used in another study, on yellow fever vaccine responses in identical twins.

The TCR originated in a woman between 18 and 29 years old in good health. Sequenced material: PBMCs. V and J are TRBV20-1 and TRBJ2-1; perhaps TRBD1 as D (5 bases). CDR3 sequence reads: CSARDLGQVSSYNEQFF. CDR3 in DNA: TGCAGTGCTAGAGATCTGGGGCAGGTGAGCTCCTACAATGAGCAGTTCTTC.